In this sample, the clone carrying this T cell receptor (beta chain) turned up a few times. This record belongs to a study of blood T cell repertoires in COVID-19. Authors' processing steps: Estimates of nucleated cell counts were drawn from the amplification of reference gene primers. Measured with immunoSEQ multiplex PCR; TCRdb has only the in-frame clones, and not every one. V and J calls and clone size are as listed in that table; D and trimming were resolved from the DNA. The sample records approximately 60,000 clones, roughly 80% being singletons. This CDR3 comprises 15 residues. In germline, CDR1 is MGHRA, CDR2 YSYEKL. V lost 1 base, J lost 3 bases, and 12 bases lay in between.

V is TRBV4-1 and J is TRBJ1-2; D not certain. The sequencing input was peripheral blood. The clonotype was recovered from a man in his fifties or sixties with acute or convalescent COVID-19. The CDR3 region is CASSQVPGGYYGYTF. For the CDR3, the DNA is TGCGCCAGCAGCCAAGTACCAGGAGGGTACTATGGCTACACCTTC.